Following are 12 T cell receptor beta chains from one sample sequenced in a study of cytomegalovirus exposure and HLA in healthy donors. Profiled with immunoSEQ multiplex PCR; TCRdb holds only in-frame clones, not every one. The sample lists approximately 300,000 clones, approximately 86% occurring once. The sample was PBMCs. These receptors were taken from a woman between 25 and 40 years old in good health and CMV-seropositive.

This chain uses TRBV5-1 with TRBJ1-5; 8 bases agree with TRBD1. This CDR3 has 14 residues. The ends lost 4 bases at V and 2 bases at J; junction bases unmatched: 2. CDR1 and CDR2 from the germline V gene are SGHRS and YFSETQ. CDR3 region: CASSPGQGNQPQHF. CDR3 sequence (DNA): TGCGCCAGCAGCCCGGGACAGGGCAATCAGCCCCAGCATTTT.

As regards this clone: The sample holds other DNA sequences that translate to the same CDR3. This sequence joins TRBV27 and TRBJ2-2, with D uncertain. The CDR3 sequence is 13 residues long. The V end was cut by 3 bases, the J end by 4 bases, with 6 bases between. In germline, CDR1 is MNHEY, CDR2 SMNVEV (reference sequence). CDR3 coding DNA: TGTGCCAGCAGTTTCCGGGTCACCGGGGAGCTGTTTTTT. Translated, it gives CASSFRVTGELFF.

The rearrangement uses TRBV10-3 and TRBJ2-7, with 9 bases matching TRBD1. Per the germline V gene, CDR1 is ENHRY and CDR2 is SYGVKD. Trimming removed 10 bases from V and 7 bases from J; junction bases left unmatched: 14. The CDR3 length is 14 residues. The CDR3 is CATHEGTGWGEQYF. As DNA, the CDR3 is TGTGCCACCCACGAAGGGACAGGGTGGGGGGAGCAGTACTTC.

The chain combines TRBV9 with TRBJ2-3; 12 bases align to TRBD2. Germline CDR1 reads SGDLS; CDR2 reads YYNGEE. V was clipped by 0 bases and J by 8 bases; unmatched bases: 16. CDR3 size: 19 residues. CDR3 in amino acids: CASSVGSSGGAVRRGTQYF. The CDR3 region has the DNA TGTGCCAGCAGCGTAGGATCTAGCGGGGGGGCCGTCCGTCGAGGTACGCAGTATTTT.

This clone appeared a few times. The CDR3 loop reads CASGQGAGQPQHF. CDR3 sequence (DNA): TGTGCCTCGGGACAGGGGGCAGGTCAGCCCCAGCATTTT. This chain uses TRBV30 with TRBJ1-5, with TRBD1 matching 12 bases. Trimming removed 7 bases from V and 6 bases from J; junction bases left unmatched: 4. Germline-derived CDR1 and CDR2 are GTSNPN and SVGIG (reference sequence). The CDR3 totals 13 residues.

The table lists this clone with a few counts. The CDR3 DNA follows: TGTGCCAGCAGATCACAGGGTAACAATCAGCCCCAGCATTTT. Translated, it gives CASRSQGNNQPQHF. The V gene is TRBV28, the J gene TRBJ1-5; D is possibly TRBD1 (6 bases). The CDR3 loop spans 14 amino acids. From germline, CDR1 is MDHEN and CDR2 SYDVKM. V dropped 6 bases and J dropped 3 bases, with 12 bases sitting between them.

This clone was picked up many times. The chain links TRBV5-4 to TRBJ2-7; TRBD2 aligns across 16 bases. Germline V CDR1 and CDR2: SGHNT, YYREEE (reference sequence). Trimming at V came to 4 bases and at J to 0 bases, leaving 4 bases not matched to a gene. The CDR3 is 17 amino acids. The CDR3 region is CASSPGLAGGYSYEQYF. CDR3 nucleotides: TGTGCCAGCAGCCCGGGACTAGCGGGGGGGTACTCCTACGAGCAGTACTTC. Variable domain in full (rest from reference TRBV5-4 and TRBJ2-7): ETGVTQSPTHLIKTRGQQVTLRCSSQSGHNTVSWYQQALGQGPQFIFQYYREEENGRGNFPPRFSGLQFPNYSSELNVNALELDDSALYLCASSPGLAGGYSYEQYFGPGTRLTVT.

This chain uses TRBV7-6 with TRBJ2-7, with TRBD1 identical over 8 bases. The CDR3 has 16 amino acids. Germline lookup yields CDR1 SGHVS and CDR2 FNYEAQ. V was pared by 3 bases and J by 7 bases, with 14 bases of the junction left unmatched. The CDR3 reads CASSFYPGQARMEQYF. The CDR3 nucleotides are TGTGCCAGCAGCTTTTATCCGGGACAGGCCCGTATGGAGCAGTACTTC.

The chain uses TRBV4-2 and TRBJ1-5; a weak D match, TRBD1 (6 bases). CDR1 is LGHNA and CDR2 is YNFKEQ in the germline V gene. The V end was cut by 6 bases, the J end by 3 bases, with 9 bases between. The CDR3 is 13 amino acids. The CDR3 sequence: CASSRGDNQPQHF. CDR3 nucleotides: TGTGCCAGCAGTAGGGGGGACAATCAGCCCCAGCATTTT.

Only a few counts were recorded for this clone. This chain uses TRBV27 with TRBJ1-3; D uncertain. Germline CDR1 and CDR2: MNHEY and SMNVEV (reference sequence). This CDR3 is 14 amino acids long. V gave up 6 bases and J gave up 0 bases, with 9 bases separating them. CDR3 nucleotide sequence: TGTGCCAGCAGCCGAACGTTCTCTGGAAACACCATATATTTT. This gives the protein CASSRTFSGNTIYF.

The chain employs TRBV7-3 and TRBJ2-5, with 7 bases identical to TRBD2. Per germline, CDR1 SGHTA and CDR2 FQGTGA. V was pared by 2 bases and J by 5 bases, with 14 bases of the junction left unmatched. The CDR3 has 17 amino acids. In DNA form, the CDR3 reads TGTGCCAGCAGCTTAGGACCTGGGGGGGATAGGTTGGAGACCCAGTACTTC. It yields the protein CASSLGPGGDRLETQYF. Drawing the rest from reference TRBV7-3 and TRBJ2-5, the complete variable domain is GAGVSQTPSNKVTEKGKYVELRCDPISGHTALYWYRQSLGQGPEFLIYFQGTGAADDSGLPNDRFFAVRPEGSVSTLKIQRTERGDSAVYLCASSLGPGGDRLETQYFGPGTRLLVL.

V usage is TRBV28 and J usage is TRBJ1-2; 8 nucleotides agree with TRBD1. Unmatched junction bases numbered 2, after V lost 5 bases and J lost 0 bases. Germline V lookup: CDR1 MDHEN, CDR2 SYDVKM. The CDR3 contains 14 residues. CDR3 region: CASSTGGANYGYTF. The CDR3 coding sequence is TGTGCCAGCAGTACAGGGGGTGCTAACTATGGCTACACCTTC.